A single sample is the source of the 30 T cell receptor beta chains below, sequenced in a study of beta chain features in type 1 diabetes. Every isolated RNA sample was fully reverse transcribed, so sequencing captured expressed TCRB transcripts. Libraries were prepared by immunoSEQ multiplex PCR; TCRdb keeps only in-frame clonotypes and omits some of them. Of about 410,000 clones in the sample, over 11% were seen once. The specimen sequenced was naive CD4+ T cells from blood. These receptors all stem from a man aged 25-45 years in good health.

The genes are TRBV9 and TRBJ2-5, with 13 bases matching TRBD2. Germline V lookup: CDR1 SGDLS, CDR2 YYNGEE. V was clipped by 4 bases and J by 3 bases; unmatched bases: 6. This CDR3 spans 16 amino acids. The DNA for the CDR3 is TGTGCCAGCAGCTCACCGGGACTAGCGGGAAAAGAGACCCAGTACTTC. This codes for CASSSPGLAGKETQYF.

V usage is TRBV19 and J usage is TRBJ1-2; TRBD1 matches at 9 bases. The germline gives CDR1 LNHDA, CDR2 SQIVND (reference sequence). The junction had 13 bases not matched to a gene; V was cut back by 6 bases and J by 8 bases. This CDR3 region has 15 residues. The CDR3, as DNA: TGTGCCAGTAGCGAGGGGACAGGGAGACGTTGGGGCTACACCTTC. Translated: CASSEGTGRRWGYTF.

For the CDR3, the DNA is TGTGCCATCAGTGAGACGTGGGTACAAGAGACCCAGTACTTC. Protein: CAISETWVQETQYF. The chain carries TRBV10-3 and TRBJ2-5; D unclear. The CDR3 length is 14 residues. Germline values: CDR1 ENHRY, CDR2 SYGVKD. V was cut by 2 bases and J by 2 bases, with 9 bases left in between.

A few counts support this clone. This chain uses TRBV29-1 with TRBJ2-1, with D possibly being TRBD1 or TRBD2 (5 bases each). The CDR3 consists of 16 residues. Per germline, CDR1 SQVTM and CDR2 ANQGSEA. Trimming removed 4 bases at V and 2 bases at J, with 18 bases between. The CDR3 region is CSVGFAGRLAYNEQFF. The CDR3 DNA reads as TGCAGCGTTGGTTTTGCAGGGAGATTAGCCTACAATGAGCAGTTCTTC.

CDR3 sequence reads: CASSPGQDLQETQYF. DNA for the CDR3: TGTGCCAGCAGTCCTGGACAGGACCTACAAGAGACCCAGTACTTC. The V call is TRBV11-3, the J call TRBJ2-5; TRBD1 aligns across 7 bases. Per germline, CDR1 SGHNT and CDR2 YENEEA. Germline trimming cut 6 bases from V and 2 bases from J; bases unmatched to any gene: 9. This CDR3 spans 15 amino acids.

This clone was picked up a small number of times. The genes are TRBV11-2 and TRBJ2-5; the D gene is possibly TRBD1 (6 bases). There are 13 residues in the CDR3. V was trimmed by 3 bases and J by 6 bases, leaving 11 bases between them. Germline assignment: CDR1 SGHAT and CDR2 FQNNGV. CDR3: CASSFSGAKTQYF. CDR3 bases: TGTGCCAGCAGCTTCTCAGGGGCGAAGACCCAGTACTTC.

Only one count was recorded for this clone. J is TRBJ2-1 and V is TRBV5-1; 8 nucleotides align to TRBD2. V lost 4 bases and J lost 6; bases outside the gene matches: 9. The germline gives CDR1 SGHRS, CDR2 YFSETQ. The CDR3 is 15 residues long. CDR3 sequence: CASSITGLGLNEQFF. The CDR3 coding sequence is TGCGCCAGCAGCATAACGGGACTAGGTCTCAATGAGCAGTTCTTC.

This chain links TRBV9 with TRBJ1-4; 8 bases line up with TRBD1. The CDR3 totals 16 residues. Germline V lookup: CDR1 SGDLS, CDR2 YYNGEE. With 0 bases clipped from V and 8 bases from J, the junction kept 9 bases outside the gene matches. CDR3: CASSVVSGGYGEKLFF. The DNA of the CDR3 is TGTGCCAGCAGCGTAGTATCAGGGGGCTACGGGGAAAAACTGTTTTTT. The full variable domain, its missing parts supplied by reference TRBV9 and TRBJ1-4, is DSGVTQTPKHLITATGQRVTLRCSPRSGDLSVYWYQQSLDQGLQFLIQYYNGEERAKGNILERFSAQQFPDLHSELNLSSLELGDSALYFCASSVVSGGYGEKLFFGSGTQLSVL.

This clone was detected only a few times. The chain has TRBV7-4 and TRBJ2-7, with D unresolved. CDR3 length: 13 amino acids. V was shortened by 6 bases and J by 4 bases, with 13 bases between the two germline ends. Germline V gene data show CDR1 as SGHVT and CDR2 as SQSDAQ. The CDR3: CASSPRDTYEQYV. For the CDR3, the DNA is TGTGCCAGCAGTCCCCGAGACACTTACGAGCAGTACGTC.

This clone was seen only a few times. The rearrangement links TRBV7-2 to TRBJ2-1, with 10 positions matching TRBD2. CDR3 size: 18 residues. The trim removed 0 bases at V and 2 bases at J, leaving 7 bases unmatched. The germline V gene has CDR1 SGHTA and CDR2 FQGNSA. The CDR3 bases are TGTGCCAGCAGCTTAGCTCTAGCGGGGGCCGGGACCTACAATGAGCAGTTCTTC. Its protein is CASSLALAGAGTYNEQFF.

The chain carries TRBV7-2 and TRBJ2-3; D not certain. V lost 4 bases to trimming and J lost 4 bases, with 9 bases between them. Germline CDR1 SGHTA, CDR2 FQGNSA. The CDR3 contains 13 residues. CDR3 DNA sequence: TGTGCCAGCAGCTCCCCAATGTCAGATACGCAGTATTTT. This sequence encodes CASSSPMSDTQYF.

This chain joins TRBV2 and TRBJ2-5; no reliable D call. This CDR3 is 11 amino acids long. Between the trimmed V and J ends, which lost 6 bases and 5 bases, there was a span of 7 bases. Germline lookup yields CDR1 SNHLY and CDR2 FYNNEI. The CDR3 region is CASRTKETQYF. CDR3 in DNA: TGTGCCAGCAGAACAAAGGAGACCCAGTACTTC.

This clone was detected once. The chain joins TRBV25-1 to TRBJ1-2; D may be TRBD1 (6 bases). This CDR3 comprises 13 residues. V lost 4 bases and J 5 bases, leaving 11 bases between the germline ends. The V gene's germline CDR1 is MGHDK and CDR2 SYGVNS. The CDR3 reads CASSASTGYGYTF. CDR3 sequence (DNA): TGTGCCAGCAGTGCGTCTACAGGGTATGGCTACACCTTC.

The CDR3 DNA reads as TGTGCCAGCAGCTCCTATCGGGAGACCCAGTACTTC. Encoded protein: CASSSYRETQYF. The chain links TRBV7-9 to TRBJ2-5, with D uncertain. V was clipped by 4 bases and J by 5 bases, with 8 bases between them. CDR3 length equals 12 residues. Germline V gene data show CDR1 as SEHNR and CDR2 as FQNEAQ (reference sequence).

The chain couples TRBV6-5 to TRBJ1-5; possibly TRBD1 for D (6 bases). CDR1 is MNHEY and CDR2 is SVGAGI in the germline V gene. There are 14 residues in the CDR3. V was shortened by 6 bases and J by 2 bases, with 11 bases between the two germline ends. CDR3 coding DNA: TGTGCCAGCAGCCGGGACATCGGCAATCAGCCCCAGCATTTT. Encoded protein: CASSRDIGNQPQHF.

V gene TRBV29-1 combines with J gene TRBJ1-2; no reliable D call. From germline, CDR1 is SQVTM and CDR2 ANQGSEA. The CDR3 contains 12 residues. V was pared by 0 bases and J by 2 bases, with 4 bases between. The CDR3 DNA sequence: TGCAGCGTTGAAGATGGCAACTATGGCTACACCTTC. It encodes CSVEDGNYGYTF.

The chain carries TRBV7-3 and TRBJ2-3; TRBD2 agrees at 10 bases. The V and J ends lost 6 bases and 4 bases, in that order; junction bases with no gene match: 4. From germline, CDR1 is SGHTA and CDR2 FQGTGA. The CDR3 covers 14 residues. This CDR3 reads CASSRTSGPDTQYF. CDR3 in DNA: TGTGCCAGCAGTCGGACTAGCGGACCAGATACGCAGTATTTT.

The chain joins TRBV9 to TRBJ2-1; no clear D. V gave up 4 bases and J gave up 5 bases, with 13 bases separating them. The CDR3 has 14 residues. From germline, CDR1 is SGDLS and CDR2 YYNGEE. CDR3 amino acids: CASSISTGHNEQFF. The CDR3 bases are TGTGCCAGCAGCATATCGACTGGTCACAATGAGCAGTTCTTC.

This chain uses TRBV2 with TRBJ1-1, with no clear D. V was shortened by 2 bases and J by 8 bases, with 6 bases between the two germline ends. The CDR3 loop spans 11 amino acids. The germline V gene has CDR1 SNHLY and CDR2 FYNNEI. CDR3 sequence: CASSERQEAFF. As DNA, the CDR3 is TGTGCCAGCAGTGAACGGCAGGAAGCTTTCTTT.

V and J are TRBV6-5 and TRBJ2-1; 10 nucleotides align to TRBD2. Unmatched junction bases numbered 3, after V lost 5 bases and J lost 2 bases. The germline V gene encodes CDR1 MNHEY and CDR2 SVGAGI. The CDR3 is 15 amino acids. CDR3 nucleotide sequence: TGTGCCAGCAGTCGAGCGGGAGGGGCCTACAATGAGCAGTTCTTC. Protein product: CASSRAGGAYNEQFF.

This clone was seen more than once but under ten times. The chain combines TRBV5-1 with TRBJ2-5; D uncertain. V was clipped by 4 bases and J by 3 bases, with 7 bases between them. This CDR3 comprises 12 residues. CDR1 SGHRS and CDR2 YFSETQ come from the germline V gene. The DNA for the CDR3 is TGCGCCAGCAGCCCTCCAAAAGAGACCCAGTACTTC. This sequence encodes CASSPPKETQYF.

The V and J genes are TRBV2 and TRBJ2-1, with 7 bases that match TRBD2. Germline V gene sequence: CDR1 SNHLY, CDR2 FYNNEI. The trim removed 4 bases at V and 0 bases at J, leaving 3 bases unmatched. CDR3 length: 15 amino acids. As DNA, the CDR3 is TGTGCCAGCAGTGTTGGCGGGGGCTCCTACAATGAGCAGTTCTTC. It yields the protein CASSVGGGSYNEQFF.

This clone was recorded a few times. The chain is built from TRBV10-3 and TRBJ2-5; 7 bases fit TRBD1. The J call is doubtful: the DNA matches TRBJ2-7 better. The germline V gene encodes CDR1 ENHRY and CDR2 SYGVKD. This CDR3 has 14 residues. This CDR3 reads CAISLGTDAYEQYF. The CDR3 region has the DNA TGTGCCATCAGCCTCGGGACAGACGCCTACGAGCAGTACTTC.

This clone was seen a few times. V gene TRBV18 combines with J gene TRBJ1-4, with a weak D call TRBD1 (5 bases). Germline V gene lookup returns CDR1 KGHSH and CDR2 LQKENI. There are 16 residues in the CDR3. V was trimmed by 5 bases and J by 4 bases, leaving 17 bases between them. In nucleotides, the CDR3 is TGTGCCAGCTCATCAGATCCGGGACGGATTAATGAAAAACTGTTTTTT. It codes for CASSSDPGRINEKLFF.

The chain links TRBV27 to TRBJ2-7; D is undetermined. The V gene's germline CDR1 is MNHEY and CDR2 SMNVEV (reference sequence). This CDR3 is 17 amino acids long. V was pared by 3 bases and J by 3 bases, with 21 bases between. The chain's CDR3 is CASSFSRHRTPFYEQYF. The CDR3 bases are TGTGCCAGCAGTTTCTCCCGCCACAGAACACCCTTCTACGAGCAGTACTTC.

This clone was seen ten or more times. The chain joins TRBV2 to TRBJ2-3, with D unclear. The CDR3 is made up of 10 amino acids. With 8 bases removed from V and 6 bases from J, the gap between germline ends came to 6 bases. Germline lookup yields CDR1 SNHLY and CDR2 FYNNEI. Here the CDR3 DNA reads TGTGCCAGCGGCGAGGATACGCAGTATTTT. Amino acids: CASGEDTQYF.

This chain joins TRBV2 and TRBJ2-6, with D perhaps matching TRBD1 (6 bases). Looked up from germline, CDR1 is SNHLY and CDR2 is FYNNEI. The CDR3 extends over 15 amino acids. Trimming removed 5 bases at V and 2 bases at J, with 10 bases between. The CDR3 is CASSPQGAGANVLTF. For the CDR3, the DNA is TGTGCCAGCAGTCCACAGGGAGCTGGGGCCAACGTCCTGACTTTC.

The rearrangement links TRBV19 to TRBJ2-3; D is uncertain. Germline V gives CDR1 LNHDA, CDR2 SQIVND (reference sequence). V was cut by 3 bases and J by 9 bases, with 10 bases left in between. The CDR3 sequence is 12 residues long. The DNA of the CDR3 is TGTGCCAGTAGTATTACCGCTGCAACGCAGTATTTT. Residues: CASSITAATQYF.

The rearrangement links TRBV7-2 to TRBJ2-7; no clear D. The germline V gene encodes CDR1 SGHTA and CDR2 FQGNSA. V lost 1 base and J lost 9, with 7 bases in between. CDR3 size: 11 residues. For the CDR3, the DNA is TGTGCCAGCAGCTTAGGTCCCCTGCAGTACTTC. It specifies CASSLGPLQYF.

This chain uses TRBV14 with TRBJ2-2, with no clear D. This CDR3 has 13 residues. The germline V gene has CDR1 SGHDN and CDR2 FVKESK. Trimming took 2 bases from V and 0 from J, leaving 1 base between them. The CDR3 region is CASSQSNTGELFF. The CDR3 DNA follows: TGTGCCAGCAGCCAATCGAACACCGGGGAGCTGTTTTTT.